This T cell receptor beta chain was captured in a study of blood T cell repertoires in COVID-19. Study overall: Acute and convalescent COVID-19 specimens originated in the United States, Italy and Spain.

Per the authors' pipeline: Amplification from reference gene primers served as the basis for estimated nucleated cell counts. TCRdb's table, derived via immunoSEQ multiplex PCR, lists solely in-frame clones and lacks some. V, J and clone size are those of that table, while D and trimming were read from the DNA. This table holds around 23,000 clones, about 70% found once. This CDR3 has 14 residues. The germline CDR1 and CDR2 sequences are SGHTA and FQGNSA. V shed 7 bases and J 6 bases; nucleotides not matched to a gene: 10. V is TRBV7-2 and J is TRBJ2-7, with TRBD2 identical over 9 bases. This receptor was identified in a man aged 50 to 60 with COVID-19, enrolled during active disease. Sequenced sample: peripheral blood. CDR3 region: CASTESGRITEQYF. The DNA for the CDR3 is TGTGCCAGCACCGAGAGCGGGAGGATCACCGAGCAGTACTTC. The full variable domain, in which reference TRBV7-2 and TRBJ2-7 provide the parts outside the CDR3, is GAGVSQSPSNKVTEKGKDVELRCDPISGHTALYWYRQSLGQGLEFLIYFQGNSAPDKSGLPSDRFSAERTGGSVSTLTIQRTQQEDSAVYLCASTESGRITEQYFGPGTRLTVT.